These 25 T cell receptor beta chains were sequenced from one sample in a study of vaccination effects on CD4 cells after COVID-19 (dated by TCRdb to the early 2020s). Their recognized antigens are unknown. Libraries were constructed by the immunoSEQ multiplex PCR assay. This immuneACCESS table, as held by TCRdb, lists in-frame sequences with V and J called but not all clones. Of the missing ones, under half trace to an unresolved V gene in checked studies; the others have no known cause. The sample records around 81,000 clones, around 77% of which are singletons. Over 0.95% of the sample comes from the top ten. To identify antigen-specific CD4+ T cell clonotypes by their expansion, the ViraFEST assay first stimulated PBMC with viral peptide pools and then applied TCR sequencing. After less than 13 days of culture, CD4+ T cells were isolated with the EasySep CD4+ T cell isolation kit. Each participant received two doses of an mRNA SARS-CoV-2 vaccine, either BNT162b2 or mRNA-1273.

The source material was CD4+ T cells from PBMCs cultured with HCoV-OC43 spike peptides, sampled after COVID-19 vaccination. Taken with the paper, the label for cell subset or site translates to: HCoV-OC43 spike overlapping peptide pool stimulation. The receptors stem from a human donor who received a COVID-19 vaccine.

This clone was seen a handful of times. V gene TRBV28 combines with J gene TRBJ1-6, with 7 nucleotides matching TRBD1. The J segment lost 7 bases and the V segment lost 4 bases, leaving 10 bases of the junction unmatched. Germline V CDR1 and CDR2: MDHEN, SYDVKM. The CDR3 extends over 16 amino acids. The CDR3 nucleotides read TGTGCCAGCAGTTCCCCCGATCCAGGGGGAAATTCACCCCTCCACTTT. Its protein product is CASSSPDPGGNSPLHF.

The rearrangement joins TRBV5-1 to TRBJ1-2; D call uncertain. This CDR3 has 13 residues. Germline V gives CDR1 SGHRS, CDR2 YFSETQ. With 3 bases removed from V and 2 bases from J, the gap between germline ends came to 8 bases. The DNA of the CDR3 is TGCGCCAGCAGCTACGACACCAACTATGGCTACACCTTC. This codes for CASSYDTNYGYTF.

The J gene is TRBJ1-5, the V gene TRBV18; D possibly corresponds to TRBD1 (6 bases). The CDR3 totals 14 residues. Trimming shortened V by 4 bases and J by 5 bases, and 12 bases separated the two germline ends. Looked up from germline, CDR1 is KGHSH and CDR2 is LQKENI. CDR3 amino acids: CASSLGQRDQPQHF. The CDR3 DNA reads as TGTGCCAGCTCACTTGGACAGAGGGATCAGCCCCAGCATTTT.

The V call is TRBV10-3, the J call TRBJ1-5; 9 bases are a match to TRBD1. J gave up 6 bases and V 6 bases, and 9 bases lay outside the gene matches. The germline V gene encodes CDR1 ENHRY and CDR2 SYGVKD. There are 15 residues in the CDR3. The chain's CDR3 is CAISPGQGMVQPQHF. The CDR3 coding sequence is TGTGCCATCAGCCCGGGACAGGGCATGGTTCAGCCCCAGCATTTT.

The chain combines TRBV7-8 with TRBJ2-3, with 7 bases matching TRBD2. The CDR3 loop spans 14 amino acids. Germline V lookup: CDR1 SGHVS, CDR2 FQNEAQ. Unmatched junction bases numbered 5, after V lost 3 bases and J lost 5 bases. The CDR3 region is CASSFGLEGDTQYF. DNA of the CDR3: TGTGCCAGCAGCTTCGGACTAGAGGGAGATACGCAGTATTTT.

To note about this clone: A junction end diverges from the germline sequence, so it may reflect a read error. The chain couples TRBV6-6 to TRBJ2-5; 8 bases are a match to TRBD1. CDR1 and CDR2 (germline): MNHNY, SVGAGI (reference sequence). CDR3 length equals 13 residues. The CDR3 region has the DNA TGTGCCAGCAGTTACGGTTTAGGCCAGGGGGCCAACTTC. Protein product: CASSYGLGQGANF.

V is TRBV11-2 and J is TRBJ2-7, with no clear D. This CDR3 spans 14 amino acids. Deletions cut 2 bases from V and 7 bases from J, with 15 bases between. Germline V gene sequence: CDR1 SGHAT, CDR2 FQNNGV. The CDR3 DNA reads as TGTGCCAGCAGCTTAACACCAAAGGGCAGGGAGCAGTACGTC. Translation: CASSLTPKGREQYV.

The chain links TRBV3-1 (or the pseudogene TRBV3-2) to TRBJ2-1; D remains ambiguous. This CDR3 is built from 12 residues. Germline V lookup: CDR1 LGHDT, CDR2 YNNKEL (reference sequence). Trimming stripped 2 bases from V and 6 bases from J, with 5 bases between. This CDR3 is CASSQRINEQFF. The CDR3 region has the DNA TGTGCCAGCAGCCAACGCATCAATGAGCAGTTCTTC.

This clone was recorded only once. The rearrangement links TRBV4-1 to TRBJ1-1; D might be TRBD1 (6 bases). The CDR3 covers 15 residues. CDR1 is MGHRA and CDR2 is YSYEKL in the germline V gene. V was clipped by 3 bases and J by 8 bases, with 19 bases between them. The CDR3 DNA reads as TGCGCCAGCAGCCAGGGGTACAGGGAAAAGAGGGAAGCTTTCTTT. It encodes CASSQGYREKREAFF.

This rearrangement joins TRBV9 to TRBJ2-2, with 8 positions matching TRBD2. The CDR3 is 20 residues long. Germline assignment: CDR1 SGDLS and CDR2 YYNGEE. V lost 0 bases and J lost 0; bases outside the gene matches: 13. CDR3 sequence: CASSVAGLNQRGPNTGELFF. Here the CDR3 DNA reads TGTGCCAGCAGCGTAGCCGGCCTGAACCAGCGGGGGCCGAACACCGGGGAGCTGTTTTTT.

This rearrangement joins TRBV29-1 to TRBJ1-2; tentatively, D is TRBD1 (5 bases). CDR3 length: 13 amino acids. CDR1 SQVTM and CDR2 ANQGSEA come from the germline V gene. Trimming took off 4 bases at V and 6 bases at J, with 15 bases between the two ends. The DNA of the CDR3 is TGCAGCGTTGGGGTAGGGGCTCACCATGGCTACACCTTC. Encoded protein: CSVGVGAHHGYTF.

The V call is TRBV18, the J call TRBJ2-7; tentatively, D is TRBD1 or TRBD2 (5 bases each). Germline V gene data show CDR1 as KGHSH and CDR2 as LQKENI. Trimming left V 1 base short and J 3 bases short, with 25 bases between. This CDR3 contains 19 residues. CDR3 bases: TGTGCCAGCTCACCACTGAGAGGAGTCCGGGACGCCCGCTTCTACGAGCAGTACGTC. It translates to CASSPLRGVRDARFYEQYV.

The V and J genes are TRBV5-6 and TRBJ2-5; 9 bases are a match to TRBD2. The CDR3 loop spans 16 amino acids. V gave up 3 bases and J gave up 4 bases; unmatched junction bases: 10. The germline CDR1 and CDR2 sequences are SGHDT and YYEEEE. In nucleotides, the CDR3 is TGTGCCAGCAGCTCCGGGTGGCGGGGGGGCCGAGAGACCCAGTACTTC. Amino acids: CASSSGWRGGRETQYF.

This clone was seen only a few times. The genes are TRBV10-1 and TRBJ2-3; 12 bases fit TRBD2. With V trimmed by 7 bases and J by 13 bases, 9 bases remained unmatched. Germline CDR1 is WNHNN and CDR2 is SYGVQD (reference sequence). The CDR3 consists of 13 residues. Here the CDR3 reads CASKPSGGAKEYF. The CDR3 DNA is TGCGCCAGCAAGCCTAGCGGGGGGGCGAAAGAGTATTTT.

The chain uses TRBV7-2 and TRBJ1-4; no reliable D call. The CDR3 consists of 15 residues. Deletions cut 1 base from V and 5 bases from J, with 11 bases between. Germline CDR1 is SGHTA and CDR2 is FQGNSA. The CDR3 region is CASSLGGSLNEKLFF. The CDR3 DNA reads as TGTGCCAGCAGCTTAGGTGGCAGCCTCAATGAAAAACTGTTTTTT. Full variable domain (outside the CDR3, taken from reference TRBV7-2 and TRBJ1-4): GAGVSQSPSNKVTEKGKDVELRCDPISGHTALYWYRQSLGQGLEFLIYFQGNSAPDKSGLPSDRFSAERTGGSVSTLTIQRTQQEDSAVYLCASSLGGSLNEKLFFGSGTQLSVL.

The V and J genes are TRBV7-2 and TRBJ2-2; D uncertain. Trimming removed 2 bases at V and 5 bases at J, with 15 bases between. The germline CDR1 and CDR2 sequences are SGHTA and FQGNSA. The CDR3 spans 16 residues. In nucleotides, the CDR3 is TGTGCCAGCAGCTTAACCCTCTCGCCGCTGACCGGGGAGCTGTTTTTT. Translation: CASSLTLSPLTGELFF.

The rearrangement links TRBV5-6 to TRBJ1-2, with 7 nucleotides matching TRBD1. Germline V lookup: CDR1 SGHDT, CDR2 YYEEEE. J lost 6 bases, V lost 2 bases, and 7 bases had no gene match. This CDR3 spans 14 amino acids. This CDR3 is CASSFRPGGDGYTF. CDR3 coding DNA: TGTGCCAGCAGCTTTAGGCCAGGGGGAGATGGCTACACCTTC.

The V call is TRBV29-1, the J call TRBJ1-2; tentatively, D is TRBD1 (5 bases). This CDR3 contains 11 residues. Looked up from germline, CDR1 is SQVTM and CDR2 is ANQGSEA. Trimming shortened V by 6 bases and J by 6 bases, and 11 bases separated the two germline ends. The CDR3 nucleotides read TGCAGCGTCCGGACAAGAGATGGCTACACCTTC. This translates into CSVRTRDGYTF.

V gene TRBV7-5 combines with J gene TRBJ2-7; the table names TRBD1, a call not compared with the DNA. TRBV7-5 represents a pseudogene. The CDR3 sequence is 16 residues long. The CDR3 DNA follows: TGTGCCAGAAGCTTAGGGGTAGGGGATAACTCTTACGAGCAGTACGTC. This codes for CARSLGVGDNSYEQYV.

The CDR3 sequence is CASSPKYSSYNEQFF. The CDR3 DNA is TGTGCCAGTAGTCCCAAGTACAGCTCCTACAATGAGCAGTTCTTC. This sequence joins TRBV19 and TRBJ2-1; D not certain. V lost 5 bases to trimming and J lost 0 bases, with 11 bases between them. The CDR3 runs 15 residues. Per germline, CDR1 LNHDA and CDR2 SQIVND (reference sequence).

This rearrangement joins TRBV2 to TRBJ1-3; 7 nucleotides align to TRBD1. V shed 5 bases and J 0 bases; nucleotides not matched to a gene: 7. The CDR3 contains 16 residues. In germline, CDR1 is SNHLY, CDR2 FYNNEI. The CDR3 coding sequence is TGTGCCAGCAGTATTGGTGGGACAGTCTCTGGAAACACCATATATTTT. It yields the protein CASSIGGTVSGNTIYF. The complete variable domain, with remaining parts taken from reference TRBV2 and TRBJ1-3, reads EPEVTQTPSHQVTQMGQEVILRCVPISNHLYFYWYRQILGQKVEFLVSFYNNEISEKSEIFDDQFSVERPDGSNFTLKIRSTKLEDSAMYFCASSIGGTVSGNTIYFGEGSWLTVV.

J is TRBJ2-5 and V is TRBV7-2, with 8 bases identical to TRBD1. Per the germline V gene, CDR1 is SGHTA and CDR2 is FQGNSA. The CDR3 contains 16 residues. V shed 5 bases, J shed 2 bases, and the junction held 10 bases outside the gene matches. CDR3 bases: TGTGCCAGCAGCACGCGGTGGACAGGGAAGCAAGAGACCCAGTACTTC. Protein sequence: CASSTRWTGKQETQYF.

The CDR3 sequence: CASNDRGGWETQYF. CDR3 in DNA: TGTGCCAGCAACGACAGGGGGGGCTGGGAGACCCAGTACTTC. The rearrangement links TRBV2 to TRBJ2-5; 9 bases match TRBD1. This CDR3 contains 14 residues. Germline V CDR1 and CDR2: SNHLY, FYNNEI. Trimming cost V 7 bases and J 5 bases; bases outside gene matches: 8.

The V call is TRBV28, the J call TRBJ1-2; D unresolved. Per the germline V gene, CDR1 is MDHEN and CDR2 is SYDVKM. With 4 bases removed from V and 6 bases from J, the gap between germline ends came to 9 bases. The CDR3 is 12 amino acids. The CDR3 is CASSYEGHGYTF. As DNA, the CDR3 is TGTGCCAGCAGTTACGAAGGTCATGGCTACACCTTC.

A few counts support this clone. V is TRBV2 and J is TRBJ1-3; possibly TRBD1 for D (6 bases). Deletions cut 6 bases from V and 4 bases from J, with 10 bases between. This CDR3 has 13 amino acids. CDR1 and CDR2 (germline): SNHLY, FYNNEI. CDR3 protein: CASRGTTGNTIYF. The CDR3 DNA reads as TGTGCCAGCAGGGGGACAACCGGAAACACCATATATTTT.